The 20 T cell receptor beta chains in this list originate from one sample, sequenced in a study of shared clonotypes between healthy human individuals. This table comes from immunoSEQ multiplex PCR, and its TCRdb copy is limited to in-frame clones, with some not included. The table shows approximately 2.1 million clones, with approximately 95% occurring only once. Sequencing was performed on naive CD4+ T cells from PBMCs. This sample's subset: CD45RA+ positively selected. The source of these receptors is a man younger than 35 in good health. Some clones in this sample may be carry-over from other donors' samples.

The CDR3, as DNA: TGCAGTGCTAGGTTGGGGGGAGGGCAGTTCTTC. Its protein is CSARLGGGQFF. The chain joins TRBV20-1 to TRBJ2-1, with D tentatively TRBD2 (6 bases). Germline V gives CDR1 DFQATT, CDR2 SNEGSKA (reference sequence). The CDR3 length is 11 residues. Trimming removed 3 bases at V and 12 bases at J, with 12 bases between.

The chain uses TRBV19 and TRBJ2-1; 10 nucleotides match TRBD2. The CDR3 has 18 amino acids. Germline V gene sequence: CDR1 LNHDA, CDR2 SQIVND (reference sequence). The J segment lost 0 bases and the V segment lost 4 bases, leaving 9 bases of the junction unmatched. The CDR3 protein is CASSRKTSGLVSYNEQFF. CDR3 DNA sequence: TGTGCCAGTAGTAGAAAGACTAGCGGGTTGGTCTCCTACAATGAGCAGTTCTTC.

The count of this clone is one. J is TRBJ1-4 and V is TRBV2; D is possibly TRBD1 (5 bases). The germline V gene has CDR1 SNHLY and CDR2 FYNNEI. This CDR3 has 16 amino acids. Trimming shortened V by 6 bases and J by 5 bases, and 19 bases separated the two germline ends. CDR3 residues: CASRGVLTDTNEKLFF. CDR3 DNA: TGTGCCAGCAGGGGGGTATTGACGGACACAAATGAAAAACTGTTTTTT.

This rearrangement joins TRBV25-1 to TRBJ2-1; D may be TRBD1 or TRBD2 (5 bases each). Trimming took 2 bases from V and 12 from J, leaving 14 bases between them. The germline CDR1 and CDR2 sequences are MGHDK and SYGVNS. The CDR3 has 13 amino acids. The CDR3 region has the DNA TGTGCCAGCAGTGAAGGGGGTTATTGGGGGCAGTTCTTC. This gives the protein CASSEGGYWGQFF.

This clone came up a few times. This sequence joins TRBV7-8 and TRBJ1-2; D is unresolved. This CDR3 spans 13 amino acids. Trimming took off 6 bases at V and 8 bases at J, with 16 bases between the two ends. Germline CDR1 and CDR2: SGHVS and FQNEAQ. The chain's CDR3 is CASSYPGGGGYTF. The CDR3 DNA is TGTGCCAGCAGTTACCCGGGAGGCGGAGGCTACACCTTC.

The chain carries TRBV5-1 and TRBJ2-2; 7 bases are a match to TRBD1. Germline CDR1 reads SGHRS; CDR2 reads YFSETQ. Losses at the gene ends were 4 bases for V and 4 bases for J; bases not matched to a gene: 7. The CDR3 contains 15 residues. CDR3 coding DNA: TGCGCCAGCAGCCCCAGACAGGGTCTCACCGGGGAGCTGTTTTTT. Amino acid sequence: CASSPRQGLTGELFF.

The chain couples TRBV5-4 to TRBJ2-7; 9 bases agree with TRBD2. Trimming took 4 bases from V and 6 from J; bases not matched to a gene: 8. This CDR3 has 14 residues. The germline CDR1 and CDR2 sequences are SGHNT and YYREEE (reference sequence). CDR3 nucleotides: TGTGCCAGCAGCCGCGGGAGGGATCCCCTCGAGCAGTACTTC. The encoded protein is CASSRGRDPLEQYF. Using reference TRBV5-4 and TRBJ2-7 for the parts outside the CDR3, the full variable domain is ETGVTQSPTHLIKTRGQQVTLRCSSQSGHNTVSWYQQALGQGPQFIFQYYREEENGRGNFPPRFSGLQFPNYSSELNVNALELDDSALYLCASSRGRDPLEQYFGPGTRLTVT.

This sequence joins TRBV5-8 and TRBJ2-1, with D unresolved. Germline lookup yields CDR1 SGHTS and CDR2 YDEGEE. The CDR3 runs 17 residues. Trimming left V 2 bases short and J 3 bases short, with 18 bases between. The CDR3 protein is CASSFPIGRTIYNEQFF. CDR3 sequence (DNA): TGTGCCAGCAGCTTCCCAATCGGGCGGACCATCTACAATGAGCAGTTCTTC.

This clone was seen just once. The V and J genes are TRBV18 and TRBJ2-1; a possible D gene is TRBD2 (6 bases). V was cut by 1 base and J by 3 bases, with 13 bases left in between. CDR1 KGHSH and CDR2 LQKENI come from the germline V gene. This CDR3 region has 16 residues. CDR3 DNA sequence: TGTGCCAGCTCACCACGGTCCAGGACTAACTACAATGAGCAGTTCTTC. Translated: CASSPRSRTNYNEQFF.

The sample holds one count of this clone. Other nucleotide sequences from this sample produce the same CDR3. This sequence joins TRBV28 and TRBJ1-2; no firm D call. V lost 5 bases to trimming and J lost 8 bases, with 18 bases between them. This CDR3 has 14 amino acids. Germline CDR1 reads MDHEN; CDR2 reads SYDVKM. The CDR3 DNA follows: TGTGCCAGCAGTCAATCTCCCAACACTCGGGGCTACACCTTC. Amino acids: CASSQSPNTRGYTF.

This clone was seen only once. The gene calls are TRBV6-5 and TRBJ1-2; D might be TRBD1 (5 bases). Trimming took off 0 bases at V and 4 bases at J, with 12 bases between the two ends. The length of the CDR3 is 15 residues. Germline V gives CDR1 MNHEY, CDR2 SVGAGI. The CDR3 loop is CASSYSFTGVYGYTF. The CDR3 region has the DNA TGTGCCAGCAGTTACTCCTTTACAGGAGTCTATGGCTACACCTTC.

V is TRBV4-1 and J is TRBJ2-7; no reliable D call. V lost 2 bases and J lost 3, with 11 bases in between. Germline-derived CDR1 and CDR2 are MGHRA and YSYEKL. CDR3 size: 14 residues. CDR3 in DNA: TGCGCCAGCAGCCAATCCATTGGCAGCTACGAGCAGTACTTC. Its translation: CASSQSIGSYEQYF.

The rearrangement joins TRBV23-1 to TRBJ2-1; perhaps D is TRBD1 or TRBD2 (7 bases each). Being an ORF, TRBV23-1 has a function that is uncertain. The CDR3 loop spans 20 amino acids. V dropped 4 bases and J dropped 1 base, with 26 bases sitting between them. CDR3 loop: CASSPPTGRGSTGSYNEQFF. The CDR3, as DNA: TGCGCCAGCAGTCCCCCGACAGGGAGGGGGTCAACGGGTTCCTACAATGAGCAGTTCTTC.

The rearrangement joins TRBV29-1 to TRBJ2-1; 8 bases line up with TRBD2. V was clipped by 4 bases and J by 8 bases; unmatched bases: 7. CDR1 is SQVTM and CDR2 is ANQGSEA in the germline V gene. CDR3 size: 13 residues. CDR3 sequence: CSVAGRALHEQFF. CDR3 coding DNA: TGCAGCGTTGCCGGGAGGGCCCTCCATGAGCAGTTCTTC.

The chain has TRBV9 and TRBJ2-5; TRBD1 matches 9 bases. The V gene's germline CDR1 is SGDLS and CDR2 YYNGEE. This CDR3 spans 14 amino acids. The trim removed 6 bases at V and 2 bases at J, leaving 5 bases unmatched. The CDR3 DNA reads as TGTGCCAGCACCCCGACAGGGGGGCAAGAGACCCAGTACTTC. Encoded protein: CASTPTGGQETQYF.

A note on this clone: Other DNA sequences in this sample translate to the same CDR3. This chain links TRBV2 with TRBJ2-7, with 8 bases that match TRBD2. Germline CDR1 SNHLY, CDR2 FYNNEI. The length of the CDR3 is 11 residues. The J segment lost 4 bases and the V segment lost 9 bases, leaving 2 bases of the junction unmatched. CDR3 sequence (DNA): TGTGCCAGTCGGGAGGGTTACGAGCAGTACTTC. Amino acids: CASREGYEQYF.

The chain has TRBV30 and TRBJ1-4, with 8 bases that match TRBD1. With 1 base clipped from V and 1 base from J, the junction kept 8 bases outside the gene matches. Germline CDR1 GTSNPN, CDR2 SVGIG (reference sequence). The CDR3 loop spans 17 amino acids. In nucleotides, the CDR3 is TGTGCCTGGAGTGGATTGACAGGGGAGAGAACTAATGAAAAACTGTTTTTT. Translating it yields CAWSGLTGERTNEKLFF.

This clone was found once. Different DNA sequences within this sample yield the same CDR3. V gene TRBV6-1 combines with J gene TRBJ2-7; possibly TRBD1 for D (6 bases). Trimming cost V 6 bases and J 3 bases, with 6 bases left between them. The CDR3 has 11 amino acids. Germline CDR1 is MNHNS and CDR2 is SASEGT. The CDR3 reads CASRGGYEQYF. In DNA, the CDR3 is TGTGCCAGCAGAGGGGGCTACGAGCAGTACTTC.

The chain has TRBV4-1 and TRBJ2-1; D gene uncertain. Trimming stripped 2 bases from V and 6 bases from J, with 11 bases between. The CDR3 spans 14 residues. CDR1 is MGHRA and CDR2 is YSYEKL in the germline V gene. CDR3 sequence: CASSQPVSTNEQFF. The DNA of the CDR3 is TGCGCCAGCAGCCAACCGGTCAGCACCAATGAGCAGTTCTTC.

The chain combines TRBV28 with TRBJ1-4; weak D call: TRBD1 (6 bases). This CDR3 region has 16 residues. The germline gives CDR1 MDHEN, CDR2 SYDVKM. The V and J ends lost 3 bases and 10 bases respectively, with 21 bases between them. Here the CDR3 reads CASSFRTGTGNGKLFF. CDR3 nucleotide sequence: TGTGCCAGCAGTTTTCGCACTGGAACAGGGAACGGAAAACTGTTTTTT.